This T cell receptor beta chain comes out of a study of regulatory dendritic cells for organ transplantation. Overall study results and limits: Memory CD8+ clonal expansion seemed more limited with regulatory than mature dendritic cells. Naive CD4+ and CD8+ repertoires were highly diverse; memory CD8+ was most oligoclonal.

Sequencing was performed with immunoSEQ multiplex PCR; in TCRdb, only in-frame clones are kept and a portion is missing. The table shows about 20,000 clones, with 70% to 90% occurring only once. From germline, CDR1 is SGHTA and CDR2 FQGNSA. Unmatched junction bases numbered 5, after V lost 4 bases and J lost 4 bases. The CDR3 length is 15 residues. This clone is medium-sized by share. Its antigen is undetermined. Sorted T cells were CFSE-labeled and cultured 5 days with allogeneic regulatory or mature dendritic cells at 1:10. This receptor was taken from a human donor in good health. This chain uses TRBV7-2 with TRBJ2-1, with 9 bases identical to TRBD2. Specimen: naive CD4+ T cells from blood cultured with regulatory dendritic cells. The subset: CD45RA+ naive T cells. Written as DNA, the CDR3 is TGTGCCAGCAGCTATAGCGGGGGAGATTACAATGAGCAGTTCTTC. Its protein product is CASSYSGGDYNEQFF.